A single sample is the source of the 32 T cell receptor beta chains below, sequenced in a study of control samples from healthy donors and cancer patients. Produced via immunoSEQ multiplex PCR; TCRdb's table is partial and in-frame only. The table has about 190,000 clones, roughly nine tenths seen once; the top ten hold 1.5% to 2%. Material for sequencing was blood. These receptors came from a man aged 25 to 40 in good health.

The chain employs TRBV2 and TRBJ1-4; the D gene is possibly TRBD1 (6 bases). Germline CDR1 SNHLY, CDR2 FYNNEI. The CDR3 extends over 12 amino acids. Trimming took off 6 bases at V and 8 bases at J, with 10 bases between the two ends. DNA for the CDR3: TGTGCCAGCAGGACAGGCCGGGAAAAACTGTTTTTT. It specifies CASRTGREKLFF.

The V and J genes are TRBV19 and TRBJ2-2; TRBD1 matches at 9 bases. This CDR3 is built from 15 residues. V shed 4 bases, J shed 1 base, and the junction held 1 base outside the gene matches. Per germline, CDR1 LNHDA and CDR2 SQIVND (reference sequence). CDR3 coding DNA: TGTGCCAGTAGTAAGGACAGGGGGAACACCGGGGAGCTGTTTTTT. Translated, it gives CASSKDRGNTGELFF. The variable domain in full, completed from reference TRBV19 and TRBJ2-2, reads DGGITQSPKYLFRKEGQNVTLSCEQNLNHDAMYWYRQDPGQGLRLIYYSQIVNDFQKGDIAEGYSVSREKKESFPLTVTSAQKNPTAFYLCASSKDRGNTGELFFGEGSRLTVL.

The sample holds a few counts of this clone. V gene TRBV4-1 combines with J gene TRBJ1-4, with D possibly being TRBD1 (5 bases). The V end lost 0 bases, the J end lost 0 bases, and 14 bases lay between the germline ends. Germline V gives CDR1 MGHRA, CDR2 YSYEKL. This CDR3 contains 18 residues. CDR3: CASSQEGVVWATNEKLFF. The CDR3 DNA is TGCGCCAGCAGCCAAGAGGGGGTGGTCTGGGCAACTAATGAAAAACTGTTTTTT.

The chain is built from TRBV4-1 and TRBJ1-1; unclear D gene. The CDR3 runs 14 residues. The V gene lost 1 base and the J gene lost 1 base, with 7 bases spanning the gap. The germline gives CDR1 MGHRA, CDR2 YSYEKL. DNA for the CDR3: TGCGCCAGCAGCCAAGTTAGTGGGAACACTGAAGCTTTCTTT. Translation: CASSQVSGNTEAFF.

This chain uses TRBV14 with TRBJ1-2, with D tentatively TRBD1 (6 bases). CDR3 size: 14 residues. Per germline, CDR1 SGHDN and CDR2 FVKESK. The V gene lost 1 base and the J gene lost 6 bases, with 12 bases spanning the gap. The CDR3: CASSQARTVHGYTF. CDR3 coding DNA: TGTGCCAGCAGCCAAGCCCGGACAGTCCATGGCTACACCTTC.

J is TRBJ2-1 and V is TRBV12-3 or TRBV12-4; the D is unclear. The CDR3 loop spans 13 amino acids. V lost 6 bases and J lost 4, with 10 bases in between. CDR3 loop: CASRPGDYNEQFF. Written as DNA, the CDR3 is TGTGCCAGCAGACCCGGAGATTACAATGAGCAGTTCTTC.

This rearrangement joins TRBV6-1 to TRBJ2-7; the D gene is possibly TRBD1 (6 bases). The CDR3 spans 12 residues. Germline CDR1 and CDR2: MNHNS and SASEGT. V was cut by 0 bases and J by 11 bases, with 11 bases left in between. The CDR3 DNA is TGTGCCAGCAGTGAAGCGGGTGCAGGGGAGTACTTC. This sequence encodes CASSEAGAGEYF.

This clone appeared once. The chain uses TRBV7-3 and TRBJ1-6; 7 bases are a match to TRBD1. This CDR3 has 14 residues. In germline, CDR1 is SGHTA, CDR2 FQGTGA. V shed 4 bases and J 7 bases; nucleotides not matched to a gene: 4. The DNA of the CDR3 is TGTGCCAGCAGCTCGGGACAGAGCAATTCACCCCTCCACTTT. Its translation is CASSSGQSNSPLHF.

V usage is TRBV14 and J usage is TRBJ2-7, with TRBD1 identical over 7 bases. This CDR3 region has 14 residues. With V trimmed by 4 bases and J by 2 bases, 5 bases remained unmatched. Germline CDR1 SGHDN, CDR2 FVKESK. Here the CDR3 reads CASSLRTGPYEQYF. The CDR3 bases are TGTGCCAGCAGCCTACGGACAGGTCCCTACGAGCAGTACTTC.

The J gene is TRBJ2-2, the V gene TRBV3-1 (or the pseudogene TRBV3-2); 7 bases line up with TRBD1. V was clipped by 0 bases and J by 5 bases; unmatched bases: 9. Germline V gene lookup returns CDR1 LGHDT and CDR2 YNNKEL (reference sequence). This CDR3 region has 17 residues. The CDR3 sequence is CASSQETIRGRTGELFF. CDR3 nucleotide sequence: TGTGCCAGCAGCCAAGAAACTATCAGGGGGAGAACCGGGGAGCTGTTTTTT.

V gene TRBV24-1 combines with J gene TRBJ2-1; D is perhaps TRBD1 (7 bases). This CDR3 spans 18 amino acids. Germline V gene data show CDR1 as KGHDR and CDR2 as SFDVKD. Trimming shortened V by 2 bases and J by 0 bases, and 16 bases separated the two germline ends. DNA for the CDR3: TGTGCCACCAGTGATTGGGGGGTGACAGGGAGCTCCTACAATGAGCAGTTCTTC. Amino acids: CATSDWGVTGSSYNEQFF.

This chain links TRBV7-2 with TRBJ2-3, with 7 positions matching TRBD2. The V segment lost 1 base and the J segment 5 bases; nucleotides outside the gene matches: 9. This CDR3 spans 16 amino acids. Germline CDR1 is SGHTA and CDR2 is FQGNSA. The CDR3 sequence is CASSLVTSVPEDTQYF. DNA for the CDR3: TGTGCCAGCAGCTTAGTTACTAGCGTCCCAGAAGATACGCAGTATTTT.

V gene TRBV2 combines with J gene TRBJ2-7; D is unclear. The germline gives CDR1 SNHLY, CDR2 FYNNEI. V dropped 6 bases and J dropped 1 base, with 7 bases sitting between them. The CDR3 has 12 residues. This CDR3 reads CASRYRSYEQYF. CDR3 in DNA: TGTGCCAGCAGGTATCGTTCCTACGAGCAGTACTTC. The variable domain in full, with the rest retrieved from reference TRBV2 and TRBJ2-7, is EPEVTQTPSHQVTQMGQEVILRCVPISNHLYFYWYRQILGQKVEFLVSFYNNEISEKSEIFDDQFSVERPDGSNFTLKIRSTKLEDSAMYFCASRYRSYEQYFGPGTRLTVT.

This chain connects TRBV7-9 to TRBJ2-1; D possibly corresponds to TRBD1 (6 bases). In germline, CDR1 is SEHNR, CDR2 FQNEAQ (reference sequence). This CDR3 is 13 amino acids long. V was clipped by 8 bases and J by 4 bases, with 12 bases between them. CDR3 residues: CASGIQGYNEQFF. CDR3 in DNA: TGTGCCAGCGGGATACAGGGATACAATGAGCAGTTCTTC.

The CDR3 loop is CASSESGQREAFF. The CDR3 DNA follows: TGCGCCAGCAGTGAGTCAGGACAACGTGAAGCTTTCTTT. V and J are TRBV10-1 and TRBJ1-1; D is possibly TRBD1 (5 bases). This CDR3 spans 13 amino acids. The germline V and J ends were trimmed by 0 bases and 7 bases, with 9 bases remaining between them. The germline V gene has CDR1 WNHNN and CDR2 SYGVQD (reference sequence).

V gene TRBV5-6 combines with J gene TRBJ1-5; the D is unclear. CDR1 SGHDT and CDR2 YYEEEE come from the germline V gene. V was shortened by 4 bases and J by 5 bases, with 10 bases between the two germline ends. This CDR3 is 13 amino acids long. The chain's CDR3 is CASSARPDQPQHF. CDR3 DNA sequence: TGTGCCAGCAGCGCAAGGCCGGATCAGCCCCAGCATTTT.

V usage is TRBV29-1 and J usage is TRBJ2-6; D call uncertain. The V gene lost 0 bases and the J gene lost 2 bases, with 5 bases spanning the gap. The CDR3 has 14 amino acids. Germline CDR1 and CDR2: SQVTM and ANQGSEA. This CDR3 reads CSVEEGTGANVLTF. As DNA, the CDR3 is TGCAGCGTTGAAGAGGGGACTGGGGCCAACGTCCTGACTTTC.

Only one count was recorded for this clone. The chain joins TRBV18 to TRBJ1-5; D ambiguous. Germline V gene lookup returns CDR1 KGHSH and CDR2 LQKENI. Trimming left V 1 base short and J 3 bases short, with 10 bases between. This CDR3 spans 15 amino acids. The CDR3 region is CASSPRENPNQPQHF. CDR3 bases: TGTGCCAGCTCACCACGGGAGAACCCCAATCAGCCCCAGCATTTT.

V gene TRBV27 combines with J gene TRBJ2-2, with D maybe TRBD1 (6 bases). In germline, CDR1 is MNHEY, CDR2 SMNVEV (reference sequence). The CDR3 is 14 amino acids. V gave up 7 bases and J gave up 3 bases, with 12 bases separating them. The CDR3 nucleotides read TGTGCCAGCACCTTCCACAGGGACACCGGGGAGCTGTTTTTT. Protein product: CASTFHRDTGELFF.

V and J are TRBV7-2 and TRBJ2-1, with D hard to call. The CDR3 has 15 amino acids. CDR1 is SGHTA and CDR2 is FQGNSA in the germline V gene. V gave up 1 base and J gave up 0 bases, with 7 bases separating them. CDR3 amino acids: CASSLEESSYNEQFF. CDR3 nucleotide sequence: TGTGCCAGCAGCTTAGAGGAGAGCTCCTACAATGAGCAGTTCTTC.

The CDR3 bases are TGTGCCAGCAGCCCAGGACTAGCGGGGGGGCGCGATACGCAGTATTTT. Protein product: CASSPGLAGGRDTQYF. V and J are TRBV3-1 (or the pseudogene TRBV3-2) and TRBJ2-3; 15 nucleotides line up with TRBD2. Germline V gene data show CDR1 as LGHDT and CDR2 as YNNKEL (reference sequence). Trimming at V came to 4 bases and at J to 6 bases, leaving 5 bases not matched to a gene. The CDR3 has 16 residues.

The CDR3 sequence: CASSISPGQSYEQYF. The CDR3 DNA follows: TGTGCCAGTAGTATATCTCCGGGACAGTCCTACGAGCAGTACTTC. J is TRBJ2-7 and V is TRBV19; 7 bases match TRBD1. Germline CDR1 reads LNHDA; CDR2 reads SQIVND (reference sequence). CDR3 length: 15 amino acids. The ends lost 2 bases at V and 1 base at J; junction bases unmatched: 5.

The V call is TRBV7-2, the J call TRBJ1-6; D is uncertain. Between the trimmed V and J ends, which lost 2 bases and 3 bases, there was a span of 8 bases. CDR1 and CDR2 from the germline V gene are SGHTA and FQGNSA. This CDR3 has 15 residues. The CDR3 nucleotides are TGTGCCAGCAGCTTATCCGACGTCTATAATTCACCCCTCCACTTT. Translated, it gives CASSLSDVYNSPLHF.

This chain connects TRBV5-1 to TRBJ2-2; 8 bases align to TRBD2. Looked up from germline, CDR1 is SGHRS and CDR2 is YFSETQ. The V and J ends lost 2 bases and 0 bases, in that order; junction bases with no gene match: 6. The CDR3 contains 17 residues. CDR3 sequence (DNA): TGCGCCAGCAGCTTCGACGCGGGGGGCGCGAACACCGGGGAGCTGTTTTTT. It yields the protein CASSFDAGGANTGELFF.

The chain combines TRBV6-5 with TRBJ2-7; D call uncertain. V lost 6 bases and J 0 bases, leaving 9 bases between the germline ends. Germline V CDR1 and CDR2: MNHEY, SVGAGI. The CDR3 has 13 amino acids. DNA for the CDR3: TGTGCCAGCAGGCGCTTGAGCTCCTACGAGCAGTACTTC. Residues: CASRRLSSYEQYF.

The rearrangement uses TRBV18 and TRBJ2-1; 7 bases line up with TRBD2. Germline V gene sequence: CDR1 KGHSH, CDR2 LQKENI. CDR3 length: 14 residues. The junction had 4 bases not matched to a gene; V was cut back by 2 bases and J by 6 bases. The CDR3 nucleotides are TGTGCCAGCTCACCAGCGGGGGTTTCCAATGAGCAGTTCTTC. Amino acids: CASSPAGVSNEQFF.

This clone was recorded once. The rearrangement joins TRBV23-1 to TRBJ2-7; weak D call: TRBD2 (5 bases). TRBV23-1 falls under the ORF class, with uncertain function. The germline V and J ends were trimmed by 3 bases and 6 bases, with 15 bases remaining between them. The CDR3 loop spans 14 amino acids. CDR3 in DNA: TGCGCCAGCAGTCATGAGGGCCCCGAGGGCGAGCAGTACTTC. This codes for CASSHEGPEGEQYF.

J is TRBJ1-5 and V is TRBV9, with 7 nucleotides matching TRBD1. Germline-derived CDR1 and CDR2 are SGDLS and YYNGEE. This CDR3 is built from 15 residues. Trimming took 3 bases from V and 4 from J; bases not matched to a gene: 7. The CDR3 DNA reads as TGTGCCAGCAGCGCCGGGGGACAGTTTAATCAGCCCCAGCATTTT. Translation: CASSAGGQFNQPQHF.

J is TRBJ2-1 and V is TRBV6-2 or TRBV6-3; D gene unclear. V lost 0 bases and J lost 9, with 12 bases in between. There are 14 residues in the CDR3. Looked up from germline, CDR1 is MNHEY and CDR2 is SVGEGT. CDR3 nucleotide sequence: TGTGCCAGCAGTTACTCTCTGGGGTCTGCTGAGCAGTTCTTC. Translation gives CASSYSLGSAEQFF.

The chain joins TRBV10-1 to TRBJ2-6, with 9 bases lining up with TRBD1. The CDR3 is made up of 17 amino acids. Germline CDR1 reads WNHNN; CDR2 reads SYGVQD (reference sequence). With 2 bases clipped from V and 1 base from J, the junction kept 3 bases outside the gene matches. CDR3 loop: CASSEGTGISGANVLTF. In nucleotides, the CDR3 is TGCGCCAGCAGTGAGGGGACAGGGATATCTGGGGCCAACGTCCTGACTTTC.

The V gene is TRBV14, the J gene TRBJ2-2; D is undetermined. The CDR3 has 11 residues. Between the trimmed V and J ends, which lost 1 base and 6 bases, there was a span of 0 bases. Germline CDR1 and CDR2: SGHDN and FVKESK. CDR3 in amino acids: CASSQAGELFF. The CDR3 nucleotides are TGTGCCAGCAGCCAAGCCGGGGAGCTGTTTTTT.

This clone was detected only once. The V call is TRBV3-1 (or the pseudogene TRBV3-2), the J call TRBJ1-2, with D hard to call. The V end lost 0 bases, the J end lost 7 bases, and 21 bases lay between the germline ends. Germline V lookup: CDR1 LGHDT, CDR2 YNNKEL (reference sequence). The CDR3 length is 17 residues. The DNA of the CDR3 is TGTGCCAGCAGCCAAGAGTCGGTCGTTCGCGGGGTCGGTGGCTACACCTTC. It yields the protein CASSQESVVRGVGGYTF.